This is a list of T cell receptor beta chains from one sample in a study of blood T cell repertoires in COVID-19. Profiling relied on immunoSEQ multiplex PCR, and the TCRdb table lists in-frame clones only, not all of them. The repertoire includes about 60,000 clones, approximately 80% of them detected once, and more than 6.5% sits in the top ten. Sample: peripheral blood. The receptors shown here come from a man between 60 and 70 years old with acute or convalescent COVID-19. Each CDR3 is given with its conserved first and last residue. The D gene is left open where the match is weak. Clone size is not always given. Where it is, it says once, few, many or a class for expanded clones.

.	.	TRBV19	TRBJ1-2	CASSIVPGSYGYTF	TGTGCCAGTAGTATAGTCCCGGGGTCCTATGGCTACACCTTC
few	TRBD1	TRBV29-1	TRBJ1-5	CSVTGQGGGNQPQHF	TGCAGCGTCACCGGACAGGGGGGAGGCAATCAGCCCCAGCATTTT
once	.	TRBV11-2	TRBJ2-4	CASSLVLTERFKNIQYF	TGTGCCAGCAGCTTAGTTCTCACAGAACGATTTAAAAACATTCAGTACTTC
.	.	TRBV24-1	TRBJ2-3	CATSVGETTQYF	TGTGCCACCAGTGTCGGGGAGACTACGCAGTATTTT
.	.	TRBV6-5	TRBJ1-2	CASSHRDRIYGYTF	TGTGCCAGCAGCCACCGAGACAGGATCTATGGCTACACCTTC
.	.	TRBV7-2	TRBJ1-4	CASSPSGSTNEKLFF	TGTGCCAGCAGCCCCTCCGGGTCAACTAATGAAAAACTGTTTTTT
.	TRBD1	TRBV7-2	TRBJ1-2	CASSLGTGNLYGYTF	TGTGCCAGCAGCTTAGGGACAGGGAACCTCTATGGCTACACCTTC
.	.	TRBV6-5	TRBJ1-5	CASSYGDHQPQHF	TGTGCCAGCAGTTACGGAGACCATCAGCCCCAGCATTTT
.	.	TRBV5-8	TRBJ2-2	CASSWASVETGELFF	TGTGCCAGCAGCTGGGCTAGCGTGGAAACCGGGGAGCTGTTTTTT
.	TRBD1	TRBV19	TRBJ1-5	CASSIGDRASRGNQPQHF	TGTGCCAGTAGTATAGGCGACAGGGCAAGTAGGGGCAATCAGCCCCAGCATTTT
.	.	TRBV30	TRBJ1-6	CAWSPAVGSSPLHF	TGTGCCTGGAGTCCAGCCGTCGGGTCTTCACCCCTCCACTTT
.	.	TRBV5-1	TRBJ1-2	CASSAEEQYGYTF	TGCGCCAGCAGCGCGGAGGAACAGTATGGCTACACCTTC
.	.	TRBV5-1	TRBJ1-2	CASSLQGKAGYTF	TGCGCCAGCAGCTTGCAGGGTAAGGCTGGCTACACCTTC
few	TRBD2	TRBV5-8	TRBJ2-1	CASILSGTSNEQFF	TGTGCCAGCATCCTCTCCGGGACTAGCAATGAGCAGTTCTTC
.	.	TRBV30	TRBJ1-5	CAWSVGKGSNQPQHF	TGTGCCTGGAGTGTCGGTAAGGGGTCAAATCAGCCCCAGCATTTT
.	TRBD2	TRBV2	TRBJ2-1	CASSETGGSYNEQFF	TGTGCCAGCAGTGAAACGGGGGGCTCCTACAATGAGCAGTTCTTC
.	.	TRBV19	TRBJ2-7	CASSIGEGYEQYF	TGTGCCAGTAGTATAGGAGAGGGTTACGAGCAGTACTTC
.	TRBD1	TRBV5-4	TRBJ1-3	CASSAGTGSGNTIYF	TGTGCCAGCAGCGCCGGGACAGGCTCTGGAAACACCATATATTTT
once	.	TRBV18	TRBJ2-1	CASSPQVTDEQFF	TGTGCCAGCTCACCACAGGTTACAGATGAGCAGTTCTTC
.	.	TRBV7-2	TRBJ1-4	CASSLRQGIGKLFF	TGTGCCAGCAGCTTAAGGCAGGGGATAGGAAAACTGTTTTTT
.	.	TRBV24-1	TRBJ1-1	CATRGMGLNTEAFF	TGTGCCACCCGGGGAATGGGACTAAACACTGAAGCTTTCTTT
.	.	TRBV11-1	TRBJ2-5	CASSFGAQPRGTQYF	TGTGCCAGCAGCTTTGGAGCCCAGCCGCGGGGGACCCAGTACTTC
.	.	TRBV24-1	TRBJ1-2	CATSAGESAAYGYTF	TGTGCCACCTCGGCGGGGGAGTCAGCGGCCTATGGCTACACCTTC
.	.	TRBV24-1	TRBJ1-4	CATMRGRDNEKLFF	TGTGCCACCATGCGGGGACGGGATAATGAAAAACTGTTTTTT
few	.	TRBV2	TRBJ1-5	CASSQESGTHTSPQHF	TGTGCCAGCAGCCAGGAAAGCGGGACTCATACTTCGCCCCAGCATTTT
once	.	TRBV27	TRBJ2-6	CASRTSTGISGANVLTF	TGTGCCAGCAGAACCTCTACGGGAATCTCTGGGGCCAACGTCCTGACTTTC
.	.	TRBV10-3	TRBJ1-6	CAIRSQDNSPLHF	TGTGCCATCAGGTCCCAGGATAATTCACCCCTCCACTTT
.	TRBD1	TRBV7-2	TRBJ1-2	CASSWQGAYGYTF	TGTGCCAGCAGCTGGCAGGGGGCGTATGGCTACACCTTC
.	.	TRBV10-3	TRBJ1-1	CAIRGNLNTEAFF	TGTGCCATCCGAGGCAACTTGAACACTGAAGCTTTCTTT